This TCR beta chain was retrieved from a study of tumor and adjacent non-tumor tissue in lung cancer. The wider study: Stage I to III disease affected 9 to 10 men and roughly 5 women aged about 31 to 76. The study's findings and limits: Significantly higher TCR diversity was found in tumor than normal lung.

With respect to this clonotype: Its antigen is not known. Being one base from a much bigger clone, this may be a read error.

Three rounds of nested PCR, following a modified ARM-PCR protocol, produced the TCRbeta library. Each CDR3 protein gets one entry after TCRdb re-called the multiplex PCR reads with MiXCR. The repertoire holds approximately 62,000 distinct CDR3 sequences, around 61% seen once, with roughly a third in the top ten. RNA was extracted from bulk tissue without any cell sorting. More than 3 cm separated this lung sample from the edge of the tumor. CDR3 length: 14 amino acids. The source of this sequence is a man aged 65 to 85 with non-small cell lung cancer. The chain uses TRBV12-3 or TRBV12-4 and TRBJ2-7; 7 bases match TRBD1. The sample was distant non-tumor lung tissue. This CDR3 is CASSSGTASYEQCF. CDR3 bases: TGTGCCAGCAGTTCCGGGACAGCCTCCTACGAGCAGTGCTTC.